This entry describes one T cell receptor beta chain. The antigen this receptor binds is unknown. Qualities for individual bases were not recorded, and no much larger clone is one base off. Whole blood was collected in K2EDTA tubes by collaborating institutions according to the institutions' own protocols. For TCRbeta analysis, collaborators shipped samples as frozen whole blood, isolated PBMCs, or DNA extracted from either of those sample types. TCRbeta CDR3 regions were amplified from genomic DNA using the immunoSEQ Assay, a bias-controlled multiplex PCR. Processing in the source paper ran as follows. The number of nucleated cells in each sample was estimated by amplification of reference gene primers within the assay. Sequence reads were collapsed and filtered to measure the absolute abundance of every unique TCRbeta CDR3 rearrangement. Productive Simpson clonality was computed per sample as the square root of Simpson's diversity index over productive rearrangements. The table was pulled from immuneACCESS by TCRdb, which kept in-frame rearrangements only. Such tables lose some clones; where checked, under half of the loss comes from unresolved V genes, and the rest has no known cause. V, J and clone size were drawn from that table, and D and trimming were deduced from the DNA. Present in this sample are approximately 93,000 clones, roughly 71% of which were seen just once. The ten largest clones add up to approximately 10% of the sample.

This sample stems from a study of blood T cell repertoires in COVID-19 (dated by TCRdb to the early 2020s). For the study in its entirety: The collaborator samples originated in the United States, Italy and Spain and spanned the acute and convalescent phases of COVID-19. Sample metadata almost always included a de-identified subject ID, COVID-19 status, age in years and sex. The material from the prospective study consisted of cDNA or gDNA derived from T cells, B-cell-depleted T cells, or PBMCs. The dataset comprised deeply sampled blood TCRbeta repertoires from subjects exposed to, actively infected with, or recovered from COVID-19. HLA class I and class II types, where available, came from metadata supplied by the sample provider rather than from assay-based typing. Samples came from the ongoing ImmuneRACE study (first 160 participants) plus 1,254 subjects from 6 global collaborators. The repertoires were released in a freely available public database intended as a resource for research on the immune response to SARS-CoV-2.

What the study reported, not specific to this receptor: The quantity of clinical and demographic metadata differed by source and by participant and was supplied without curation.

From the germline V gene, CDR1 is MNHEY and CDR2 is SVGEGT. Counted from cysteine to phenylalanine, this CDR3 has 15 amino acids. The read is trimmed to its CDR3 DNA, 45 bases read in frame from base 1. V is cut by 5 bases and J by 2 bases, and the space between the germline ends is 14 bases. The origin of this receptor is a woman of 80 years or more with acute or convalescent COVID-19. The sequence joins TRBV6-2 or TRBV6-3 to TRBJ2-3; 6 matching bases give a weak D call of TRBD2. Material for sequencing was peripheral blood. CDR3 region: CASSPGDWSTDTQYF. The DNA reads TGTGCCAGCAGTCCGGGGGACTGGTCCACAGATACGCAGTATTTT.